This TCR beta chain was recovered during a study of T cells expressing NK-cell markers. Study-level results: Dominant NKG2C+ clonotype frequencies of roughly 1.0-7.5% of CD8+ T cells were measured in a handful of donors. Several donors showed these clonotypes also leading the CD3+CD56-NKG2C+ fraction.

To note about this clonotype: Its matching antigen is unknown.

It was by 5'RACE template switching with UMIs that TCR beta cDNA was made. TCRdb reprocessed the 5' RACE reads, keeping one entry per CDR3 protein, no DNA. The sample's table shows 350,000 to 400,000 distinct CDR3 sequences. Sequencing was done on a sample of blood T cells: a sorted CD56 or NKG2C T cell subset, CD4+ or CD8+ T cells, or bulk PBMC T cells (not recorded which). This clonotype was sampled from a woman between 50 and 59 years old in good health.

CDR3 sequence reads: CASSSGGGQPQHF. The chain carries TRBV12-3 or TRBV12-4 and TRBJ1-5; TCRdb's D call of TRBD1 is untestable without DNA. This CDR3 is 13 amino acids long.